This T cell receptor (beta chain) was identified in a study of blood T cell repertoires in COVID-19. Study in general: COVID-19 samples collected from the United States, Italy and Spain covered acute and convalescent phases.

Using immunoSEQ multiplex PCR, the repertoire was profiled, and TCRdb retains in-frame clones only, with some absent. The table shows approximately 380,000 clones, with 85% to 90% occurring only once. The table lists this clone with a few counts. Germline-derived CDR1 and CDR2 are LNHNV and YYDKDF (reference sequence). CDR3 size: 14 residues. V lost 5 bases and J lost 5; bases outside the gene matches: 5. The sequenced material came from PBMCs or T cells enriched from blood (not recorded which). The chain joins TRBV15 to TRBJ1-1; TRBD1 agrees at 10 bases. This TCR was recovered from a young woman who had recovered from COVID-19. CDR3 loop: CATSGDRGPTEAFF. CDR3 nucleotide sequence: TGTGCCACCAGCGGCGACAGGGGGCCAACTGAAGCTTTCTTT.